This T cell receptor beta chain was captured by sequencing in a study of cytomegalovirus exposure and HLA in healthy donors. Study-wide findings and caveats: As a later analysis showed, several of the most significant clusters appeared to be linked to common viral pathogens. The study carried out a later analysis of TCR beta sequences. It associated approximately 17,000 of them with specific HLA alleles at a false discovery rate of 0.05. Excluded: some indistinguishable V segments such as TRBV6-2 and TRBV6-3.

The CDR3 consists of 17 residues. This clone was counted a few times. Its antigen is not known. Amplification used 60 Vbeta primers and 13 Jbeta primers. The method was immunoSEQ multiplex PCR; TCRdb's version includes in-frame clones alone and lacks a portion of them. This sample yields 80,000 to 100,000 clones, of which approximately 70% are seen a single time; 2% to 3% belongs to the top ten. Input material: PBMCs. The chain couples TRBV21-1 to TRBJ2-6; TRBD1, the D gene given by the table, was not confirmed from the DNA. TRBV21-1 is recorded as a pseudogene. The clonotype comes from a man aged 50 to 60 in good health and CMV-seronegative. The DNA of the CDR3 is TGTGCCAGCCCATCCAGGGTCCCTTCCTCTGGGGCCAACGTCCTGACTTTC. It specifies CASPSRVPSSGANVLTF.